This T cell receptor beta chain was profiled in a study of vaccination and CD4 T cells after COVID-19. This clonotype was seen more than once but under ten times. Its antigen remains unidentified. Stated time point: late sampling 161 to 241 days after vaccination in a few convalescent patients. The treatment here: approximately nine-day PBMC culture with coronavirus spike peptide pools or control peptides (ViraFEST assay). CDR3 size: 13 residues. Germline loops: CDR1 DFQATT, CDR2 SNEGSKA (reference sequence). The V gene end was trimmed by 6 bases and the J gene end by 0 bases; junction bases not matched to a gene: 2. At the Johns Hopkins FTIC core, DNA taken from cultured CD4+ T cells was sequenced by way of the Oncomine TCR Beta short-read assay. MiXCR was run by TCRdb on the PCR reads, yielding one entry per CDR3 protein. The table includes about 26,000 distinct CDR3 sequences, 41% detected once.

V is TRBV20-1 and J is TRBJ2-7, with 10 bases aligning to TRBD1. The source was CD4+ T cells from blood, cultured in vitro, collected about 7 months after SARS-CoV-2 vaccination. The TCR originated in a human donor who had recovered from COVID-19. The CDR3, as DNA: TGCAGTGCCGGACAGGGGGACTCCTACGAGCAGTACTTC. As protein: CSAGQGDSYEQYF.